This T cell receptor (beta chain) came from a study of OX40 agonist ivuxolimab in advanced cancers. Study-level information: Administration of intravenous ivuxolimab to patients occurred every 2 weeks at 0.01 to 10 mg/kg.

General study points: Antigen targets of the expanded peripheral T cells went undetermined.

CDR1 and CDR2 (germline): SEHNR, FQNEAQ (reference sequence). The length of the CDR3 is 15 residues. V shed 4 bases and J shed 6 bases, with 17 bases lying between them. A remark on this clone: Its antigen is undetermined.

Produced via immunoSEQ multiplex PCR; TCRdb's table is partial and in-frame only. The repertoire has 50,000 to 80,000 clones, 70% to 90% of them found once; the top ten carry around 3%. The TCR comes from an adult with an advanced solid tumor such as melanoma, head and neck, liver or kidney cancer. Sequences were derived from CD4+ or CD8+ T cells sorted from blood, sampled in a trial of the OX40 agonist ivuxolimab. V is TRBV7-9 and J is TRBJ2-3; no reliable D call. The DNA of the CDR3 is TGTGCCAGCAGCTACCCGCCCGCAAGAACCGATACGCAGTATTTT. This gives the protein CASSYPPARTDTQYF.